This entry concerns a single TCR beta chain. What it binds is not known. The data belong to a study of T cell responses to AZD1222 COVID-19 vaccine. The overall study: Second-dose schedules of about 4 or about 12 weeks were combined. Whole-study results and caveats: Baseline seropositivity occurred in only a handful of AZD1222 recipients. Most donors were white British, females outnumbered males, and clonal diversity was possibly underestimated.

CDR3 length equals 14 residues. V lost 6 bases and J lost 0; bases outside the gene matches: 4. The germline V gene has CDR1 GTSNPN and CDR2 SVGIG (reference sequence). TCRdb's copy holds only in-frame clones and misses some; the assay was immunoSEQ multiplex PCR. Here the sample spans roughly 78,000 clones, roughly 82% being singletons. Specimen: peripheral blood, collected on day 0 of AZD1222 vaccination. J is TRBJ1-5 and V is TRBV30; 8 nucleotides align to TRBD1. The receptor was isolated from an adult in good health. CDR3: CACQGANSNQPQHF. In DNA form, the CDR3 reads TGTGCCTGCCAGGGGGCTAATAGCAATCAGCCCCAGCATTTT.